This T cell receptor (beta chain) was sequenced in a study of CD8 T cells in ankylosing spondylitis. The CDR3 totals 17 residues. V was shortened by 0 bases and J by 0 bases, with 15 bases between the two germline ends. Germline CDR1 DFQATT, CDR2 SNEGSKA (reference sequence). Study-wide results and caveats: There was reportedly significant enrichment of clones that were disease-linked in matched ankylosing spondylitis synovial fluid. In ankylosing spondylitis blood, a motif of about 8 highly homologous TCR beta variants appeared characteristic.

TCRdb reanalysed the 5' RACE reads using MiXCR and keeps one entry per CDR3 protein. This sample yields around 490,000 distinct CDR3 sequences, of which about 5.4% are seen a single time; roughly 3.5% belongs to the top ten. This clonotype came up many times. Its antigen is undetermined. The clonotype comes from a male donor with ankylosing spondylitis. Material for sequencing was blood, either unsorted or a sorted T cell fraction (not recorded which). The genes are TRBV20-1 and TRBJ1-5, with D maybe TRBD1 (6 bases). CDR3: CSARDREGDYSNQPQHF. The CDR3 bases are TGCAGTGCTAGAGATCGCGAGGGGGATTATAGCAATCAGCCCCAGCATTTT.